The rows below give T cell receptor beta chains drawn from one sample of a study of cytomegalovirus exposure and HLA in healthy donors. Data came from immunoSEQ multiplex PCR; TCRdb stores just in-frame clones and leaves some out. Among about 35,000 clones, approximately 80% were seen once, and the ten largest hold approximately 5.5%. Sequenced: PBMCs. The receptors come from a male donor in good health and CMV-seronegative. Both conserved end residues are part of each CDR3. Fields, in order: V gene, J gene, D gene, CDR3 protein. A D gene is named only where the DNA matches it firmly.

TRBV5-1	TRBJ1-4	TRBD1	CASSDRGQGEKLFF
TRBV10-3	TRBJ1-2	-	CAISEDETPPDGYTF
TRBV4-3	TRBJ1-1	-	CASSQERWNTEAFF
TRBV7-9	TRBJ1-2	-	CASSLSSGYTF
TRBV25-1	TRBJ2-1	TRBD1	CASSDLQGASNEQFF
TRBV19	TRBJ2-1	TRBD1	CASSIAQQGVSYNEQFF
TRBV4-2	TRBJ2-1	-	CASSQLQGTNNEQFF
TRBV4-1	TRBJ2-7	-	CASSPRVGDMDYEQYF
TRBV29-1	TRBJ2-6	TRBD1	CSVESGQGTRSGANVLTF
TRBV11-2	TRBJ1-2	TRBD1	CASSLVAGGDYGYTF
TRBV5-4	TRBJ2-1	TRBD1	CASTLGGTNEQFF
TRBV6-5	TRBJ2-3	TRBD1	CASRPGGAGDTQYF
TRBV7-9	TRBJ1-4	-	CASSLPGGNEKLLF
TRBV5-1	TRBJ2-7	-	CASSLDSGRDEQYF
TRBV11-2	TRBJ2-2	-	CASSLGWTANTGELFF
TRBV7-9	TRBJ2-4	-	CASSQIRAKNIQYF
TRBV7-6	TRBJ1-2	-	CASSLAEYAGYGYTF
TRBV4-1	TRBJ1-1	-	CGGGGQGNTEAFF
TRBV14	TRBJ2-5	-	CASSQGARSETQYF
TRBV9	TRBJ2-7	-	CASSPSSTTNHYEQYF
TRBV7-2	TRBJ1-5	-	CASSLDHSGPQHF
TRBV5-4	TRBJ2-1	-	CASSDRGFLLEQFF
TRBV9	TRBJ2-5	TRBD2	CASSVSGGLQETQYF
TRBV11-2	TRBJ2-7	TRBD1	CASSLVRTGEYEQYF
TRBV2	TRBJ1-5	TRBD1	CASRSRGLGNQPQHF
TRBV6-6	TRBJ1-2	-	CASTLLEDGYTF
TRBV5-6	TRBJ1-5	-	CASSFATGEPQHF
TRBV9	TRBJ1-1	TRBD1	CASSVEGQGRLSEAFF
TRBV30	TRBJ2-1	TRBD2	CAWSQAAGSYNEQFF
TRBV15	TRBJ2-7	TRBD1	CATSFGTGLSYEQYF
TRBV2	TRBJ1-2	-	CASSKESRVGGGYTF
TRBV19	TRBJ2-2	-	CASSRGDFLTGELFF
TRBV30	TRBJ2-3	TRBD2	CAWSVGGLAGVYTDTQYF
TRBV4-3	TRBJ1-4	-	CASSQDLGGRLFF
TRBV13	TRBJ1-2	-	CASSLNREAERLGYTF
TRBV10-2	TRBJ2-1	-	CASSESGGQFF
TRBV2	TRBJ2-3	TRBD2	CASSGTSGGSDTQYF